These T cell receptor beta chains were read from a single sample in a study of T-cell memory formation after mild COVID-19. TCRdb fed the 5' RACE reads into MiXCR, producing one record per CDR3 protein. The sample comprises 85,000 to 130,000 distinct CDR3 sequences, around 11% of which are singletons, and 27% rests with the top ten. Sequenced input: PBMCs or a T cell subset sorted from them (not recorded which). The receptors were sampled from an adult woman who had mild COVID-19 (a few samples of this study predate the infection). Cell type and time point are not known. The CDR3 runs from the conserved cysteine through the conserved F or W. The D gene is left open where the match is weak. The listing skips clone size in some rows; elsewhere it reads once, few, many or a size class.

>few|TRBV5-1|.|TRBJ2-4
CASSSPPENIQYF
TGCGCCAGCAGTTCGCCCCCCGAGAACATTCAGTACTTC
>.|TRBV4-1|.|TRBJ2-7
CASSQDNPQPNEQYF
TGCGCCAGCAGCCAAGATAACCCACAACCGAACGAGCAGTACTTC
>.|TRBV19|.|TRBJ2-5
CASSIDWGGETQYF
TGTGCCAGTAGTATAGATTGGGGAGGAGAGACCCAGTACTTC
>.|TRBV9|.|TRBJ2-7
CASSPGGALYEQYF
TGTGCCAGCAGCCCAGGAGGGGCCCTCTACGAGCAGTACTTC
>.|TRBV4-2|TRBD2|TRBJ2-7
CASSQADTGLAGAFYEQYF
TGTGCCAGCAGCCAAGCGGACACAGGCCTAGCGGGAGCTTTCTACGAGCAGTACTTC
>few|TRBV11-2|.|TRBJ2-7
CASSFLGVGEQYF
TGTGCCAGCAGCTTTCTAGGGGTGGGGGAGCAGTACTTC
>.|TRBV6-8|.|TRBJ2-7
CASRDRDNYEQYF
TGTGCCAGCAGGGACCGGGACAACTACGAGCAGTACTTC
>.|TRBV12-5|TRBD1|TRBJ1-2
CASGLGQGANGYTF
TGTGCTAGTGGTTTGGGCCAGGGGGCGAATGGCTACACCTTC
>.|TRBV28|.|TRBJ1-2
CASSSLGGNYGYTF
TGTGCCAGCAGTTCCCTGGGGGGGAACTATGGCTACACCTTC
>few|TRBV7-9|.|TRBJ1-5
CASSLGGNGQPQHF
TGTGCCAGCAGCTTAGGAGGGAACGGTCAGCCCCAGCATTTT
>few|TRBV29-1|TRBD1|TRBJ2-7
CSVTGTGNYEQYF
TGCAGCGTAACCGGGACAGGGAACTACGAGCAGTACTTC
>.|TRBV3-1|.|TRBJ1-5
CASSQDLNGHQPQHF
TGTGCCAGCAGCCAAGATTTGAATGGGCATCAGCCCCAGCATTTT
>.|TRBV6-2/TRBV6-3|.|TRBJ1-5
CASSYPNFPEQPQHF
TGTGCCAGCAGTTATCCCAACTTTCCGGAACAGCCCCAGCATTTT